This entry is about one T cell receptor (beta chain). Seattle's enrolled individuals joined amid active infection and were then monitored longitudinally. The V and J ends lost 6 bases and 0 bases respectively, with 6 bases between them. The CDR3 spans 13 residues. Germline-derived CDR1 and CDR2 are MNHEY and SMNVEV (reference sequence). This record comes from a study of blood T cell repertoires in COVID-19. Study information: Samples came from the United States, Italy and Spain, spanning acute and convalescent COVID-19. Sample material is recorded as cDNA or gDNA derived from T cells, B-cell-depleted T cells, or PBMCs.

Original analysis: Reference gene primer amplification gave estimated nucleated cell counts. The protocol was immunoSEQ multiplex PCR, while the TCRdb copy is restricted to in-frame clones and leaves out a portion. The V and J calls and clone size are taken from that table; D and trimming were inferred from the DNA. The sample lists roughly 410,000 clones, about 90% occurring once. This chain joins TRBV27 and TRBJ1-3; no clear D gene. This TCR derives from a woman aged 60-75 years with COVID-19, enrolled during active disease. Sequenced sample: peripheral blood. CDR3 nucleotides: TGTGCCAGCAGGTTACTCTCTGGAAACACCATATATTTT. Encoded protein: CASRLLSGNTIYF.